This T cell receptor (beta chain) was recorded in a study of blood T cell repertoires in COVID-19. This table comes from immunoSEQ multiplex PCR, and its TCRdb copy is limited to in-frame clones, with some not included. Of some 150,000 clones in the sample, around four fifths are singletons; the top ten hold roughly 4.4%. Trimming took 0 bases from V and 6 from J; bases not matched to a gene: 7. Germline CDR1 is SGHNT and CDR2 is YYREEE (reference sequence). The CDR3 loop spans 16 amino acids. The sequencing sample was made of peripheral blood. The chain recombines TRBV5-4 with TRBJ2-4, with 9 bases that match TRBD1. This receptor was taken from a human donor in a cohort sampled during active COVID-19. The CDR3 DNA reads TGTGCCAGCAGCTTGGTGGGGGGACAGGGATCAAACATTCAGTACTTC. Amino acid sequence: CASSLVGGQGSNIQYF.